The 5 T cell receptor beta chains below all came from one sample that was sequenced in a study of T cells after yellow fever vaccination. TCRdb recomputed calls from the 5' RACE reads with MiXCR, one row per CDR3 protein. The repertoire holds 450,000 to 550,000 distinct CDR3 sequences, with just over 20% as singletons. Here the sequenced sample was PBMCs, taken roughly 20 days after the first yellow fever vaccination. These receptors were taken from a man younger than 35 who received the YFV17D yellow fever vaccine.

This rearrangement joins TRBV19 to TRBJ1-5, with no clear D. Germline V CDR1 and CDR2: LNHDA, SQIVND (reference sequence). The CDR3 runs 13 residues. Deletions cut 4 bases from V and 1 base from J, with 5 bases between. CDR3: CASSKESNQPQHF. The CDR3, as DNA: TGTGCCAGTAGTAAGGAGAGCAATCAGCCCCAGCATTTT.

This chain connects TRBV6-2 or TRBV6-3 to TRBJ1-5, with TRBD1 matching over 8 bases. Germline-derived CDR1 and CDR2 are MNHEY and SVGEGT. V dropped 6 bases and J dropped 6; count of bases not matched to a gene: 10. This CDR3 is 15 amino acids long. The CDR3 sequence is CASRLRGRLGQPQHF. In nucleotides, the CDR3 is TGTGCCAGCAGACTCAGGGGGCGCCTCGGTCAGCCCCAGCATTTT.

The rearrangement joins TRBV4-3 to TRBJ2-4; no clear D gene. The CDR3 runs 15 residues. Trimming pared 2 bases from V and 1 base from J, leaving 9 bases between. Germline assignment: CDR1 LGHNA and CDR2 YSLEER. The DNA of the CDR3 is TGCGCCAGCAGCCAAAGAACTTACGCCAAAAACATTCAGTACTTC. Residues: CASSQRTYAKNIQYF.

This clonotype was counted a few times. V is TRBV20-1 and J is TRBJ1-1; D is unresolved. CDR3 length: 13 residues. V was shortened by 0 bases and J by 1 base, with 6 bases between the two germline ends. The germline gives CDR1 DFQATT, CDR2 SNEGSKA (reference sequence). This chain's CDR3 is CSARDSGNTEAFF. The CDR3 DNA follows: TGCAGTGCTAGAGATTCGGGGAACACTGAAGCTTTCTTT.

The gene calls are TRBV2 and TRBJ2-5, with D tentatively TRBD2 (5 bases). Germline CDR1 reads SNHLY; CDR2 reads FYNNEI. This CDR3 contains 13 residues. Trimming took off 11 bases at V and 3 bases at J, with 16 bases between the two ends. As DNA, the CDR3 is TGTGCCGCTCGGGGTGGGCGCGAAGAGACCCAGTACTTC. Encoded protein: CAARGGREETQYF.